This TCR beta chain was obtained from a study of Graves' ophthalmopathy and Graves' hyperthyroidism. Study observations and caveats: Blood also contained most of the expanded thyroid clonotypes above 0.001 frequency.

Turning to this clonotype: Its antigen is still unknown.

Uncontrolled infections, pregnancy, lactation or other autoimmune diseases led to patient exclusion. CDR3 regions of TCR beta were amplified from RNA transcripts. HTBI primers served in a first-round RT-PCR, which a second-round multiplex PCR followed. MiXCR, run by TCRdb on the multiplex PCR reads, gives a single entry per CDR3 protein. The profile shows over 200,000 distinct CDR3 sequences, over 25% of them singletons. V was pared by 4 bases and J by 5 bases, with 16 bases between. The germline V gene encodes CDR1 SGDLS and CDR2 YYNGEE. The CDR3 is 14 amino acids. This clonotype was sampled from a man in his fifties with Graves' ophthalmopathy. The sample was peripheral blood. This rearrangement joins TRBV9 to TRBJ2-7, with a weak D call TRBD2 (6 bases). CDR3 sequence (DNA): TGTGCCAGCAGCACCCACGACGGGAGAAACGAGCAGTACTTC. It is translated as CASSTHDGRNEQYF. Combining the CDR3 with reference TRBV9 and TRBJ2-7 gives the whole variable domain DSGVTQTPKHLITATGQRVTLRCSPRSGDLSVYWYQQSLDQGLQFLIQYYNGEERAKGNILERFSAQQFPDLHSELNLSSLELGDSALYFCASSTHDGRNEQYFGPGTRLTVT.